This T cell receptor (beta chain) was sequenced in a study of shared clonotypes between healthy human individuals. Across the study: The plates for each donor numbered three CD4 naive, three CD4 memory, two CD8 naive and one CD8 memory. Study conclusions and caveats: Clonotype sharing among donors was thought likely to change with sequencing depth. Estimated richness was generally greater in naive than memory subsets.

Several immunoSEQ plates received, in even portions, the genomic DNA of each subset. Measured with immunoSEQ multiplex PCR; TCRdb has only the in-frame clones, and not every one. The data show a few million clones, approximately 92% seen once. Germline CDR1 SQVTM, CDR2 ANQGSEA. The CDR3 totals 13 residues. The V and J ends lost 5 bases and 3 bases, in that order; junction bases with no gene match: 5. With regard to this clone: As yet, its antigen is unknown.

In the naive CD8 group, cells lacked CD45RO and were positively selected for CCR7, so terminally differentiated effector memory CD45RA+ cells were left out. The receptor was isolated from a man younger than 35 in good health. Some clones in this sample may be carry-over from other donors' samples. The genes are TRBV29-1 and TRBJ2-7; 9 bases agree with TRBD1. The sample was naive CD8+ T cells from PBMCs. In nucleotides, the CDR3 is TGCAGCGTTTACCGGACAGGGGTCTACGAGCAGTACTTC. Protein product: CSVYRTGVYEQYF.